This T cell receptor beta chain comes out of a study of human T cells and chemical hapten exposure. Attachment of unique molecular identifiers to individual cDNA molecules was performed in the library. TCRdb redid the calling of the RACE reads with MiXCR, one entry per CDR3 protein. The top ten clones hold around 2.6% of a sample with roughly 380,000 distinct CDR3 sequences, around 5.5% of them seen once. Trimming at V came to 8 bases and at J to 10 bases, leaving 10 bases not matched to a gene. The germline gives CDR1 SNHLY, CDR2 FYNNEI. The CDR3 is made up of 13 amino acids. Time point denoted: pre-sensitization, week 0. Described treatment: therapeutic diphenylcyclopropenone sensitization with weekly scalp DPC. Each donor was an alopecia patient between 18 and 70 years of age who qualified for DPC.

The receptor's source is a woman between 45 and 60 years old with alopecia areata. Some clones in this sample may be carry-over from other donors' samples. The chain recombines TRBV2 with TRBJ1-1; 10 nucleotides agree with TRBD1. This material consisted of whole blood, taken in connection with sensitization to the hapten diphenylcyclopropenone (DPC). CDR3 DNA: TGTGCCAGCCCCGTGACAGGGGGCCTTCCAGCTTTCTTT. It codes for CASPVTGGLPAFF. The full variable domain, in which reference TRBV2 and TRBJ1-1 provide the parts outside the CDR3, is EPEVTQTPSHQVTQMGQEVILRCVPISNHLYFYWYRQILGQKVEFLVSFYNNEISEKSEIFDDQFSVERPDGSNFTLKIRSTKLEDSAMYFCASPVTGGLPAFFGQGTRLTVV.